What follows is one T cell receptor beta chain and its context. The antigen remains unidentified. This sample is drawn from a study of cytomegalovirus exposure and HLA in healthy donors. Study results and limitations: Differences between HLA loci emerged in a later analysis of TCR association rates, with DRB1 most and HLA-C fewest. The authors later found HLA-associated TCR beta chains more clonally expanded than equally common others.

PCR employed 60 Vbeta and 13 Jbeta primers. Some clones are missing from TCRdb's copy, which holds only in-frame ones; the method was immunoSEQ multiplex PCR. In the table there are about 180,000 clones, over 70% of which are singletons. The sequence came from a man younger than 35 in good health and CMV-seronegative. Sequenced: PBMCs.

In nucleotides, the CDR3 is TGTGCCAGCAGTGATTCCGGGACAGGGACCTACGAGCAGTACTTC. Translated, it gives CASSDSGTGTYEQYF. This rearrangement joins TRBV25-1 to TRBJ2-7, with TRBD1 matching 9 bases. This CDR3 is built from 15 residues. V dropped 3 bases and J dropped 2; count of bases not matched to a gene: 5. Germline V gene lookup returns CDR1 MGHDK and CDR2 SYGVNS.